This T cell receptor (beta chain) stems from a study of blood T cells in healthy people across ages. A sample-barcoded 5' primer and a J-beta primer mix were used in a second PCR of roughly 7 to 11 cycles. Each cDNA molecule was tagged by a template-switch adaptor with 12 random nucleotides. TCRdb ran MiXCR on the 5' RACE reads and lists one entry per CDR3 protein. The sample lists about 580,000 distinct CDR3 sequences, 47% occurring once. This CDR3 has 16 residues. The source of this sequence is an elderly man in good health. Sample: blood. The chain has TRBV21-1 and TRBJ2-7; TRBD2, the D gene given by the table, was not confirmed from the DNA. TRBV21-1 is a pseudogene segment. CDR3: CASSLGPGLSSYEQYF. The CDR3 nucleotides are TGTGCCAGCAGCTTGGGACCGGGACTGTCTTCCTACGAGCAGTACTTC.